This T cell receptor beta chain was recorded in a study of T cells after yellow fever vaccination (dated 2019 in TCRdb). Background on the whole study: Libraries from fractions with low cell numbers were prepared with the SMART-Seq v4 Ultra Low Input RNA kit. To follow T-cell clones before and after both primary and booster YFV17D yellow fever vaccination, bulk TCR alpha and beta repertoires underwent longitudinal sequencing. The cohort comprised two healthy male donors, one aged 18 to 29 and one aged 30 to 40 years. Blood was collected at multiple timepoints before and after primary and secondary immunization, and bulk PBMC replicates and cell subsets were isolated. The study at large found these results: Because the study included only a couple of donors, the extent to which the findings can be generalized is limited. The secondary T-cell response was found to be weaker but faster than the primary response, with a peak reached on day 5 rather than on day 15. A small share of clonotypes was detected in both CD4 and CD8 compartments, with the overlap likely arising from convergent recombination. After the booster, most clones that had expanded after primary vaccination were detected again (roughly 96% of CD4 and around nine tenths of CD8), suggesting broad maintenance of memory. Computational filtering was needed because FACS-sorted repertoires could contain abundant contaminating clonotypes from the bulk population.

Synthesis of TCR cDNA relied on 5'RACE template switching, a step that introduced a universal primer site along with unique molecular identifiers. cDNA synthesis was primed from both the TCR alpha and TCR beta constant segments. Libraries were amplified in two PCR steps, with sample barcodes and sequencing adapters added in the second step. Sequencing of libraries was performed on Illumina HiSeq 2500 (2x100 bp) or NovaSeq (2x150 bp). Regarding the original processing steps: Demultiplexing of reads and collapsing into UMI consensus sequences were performed with MIGEC, and V(D)J alignment was carried out with MiXCR. Vaccine-responding clonotypes were defined with edgeR using replicate PBMC samples, requiring FDR below 0.01 and a log2 fold change above 5 up to day 15. CD4 or CD8 identity was assigned to each bulk clonotype according to whether the clonotype was present at higher abundance in the sequenced CD4 repertoire or the sequenced CD8 repertoire. Clonotypes enriched at least 10-fold in dextramer-positive over dextramer-negative fractions were defined as NS4B-specific, and CD4-biased clonotypes were excluded. In TCRdb, the public reads were trimmed at Q25 with fastp and aligned with MiXCR, with productive beta chains retained. Each entry is one CDR3 protein sequence, shown with its most common DNA and genes. The V and J calls come from TCRdb's annotation, not from the publication. Within this sample are nearly 900 distinct CDR3 sequences, with over 8.5% of them counted one time only. 28% of the sample rests with the top ten.

By sample share, this clonotype is medium-sized (0.01 to 0.1%). Base-call qualities are not available, and no considerably larger clone is one nucleotide away. The treatment or condition label here, explained by the study, means: live attenuated yellow fever vaccine strain. A standard Ficoll-Paque protocol was used to isolate PBMCs from peripheral blood. Epitope-specific CD8 T cells were sorted with a dextramer loaded with the yellow fever NS4B epitope peptide, together with anti-CD3 and anti-CD8 staining. TriZol was used to extract RNA from bulk PBMCs, CD4 and CD8 fractions, and dextramer-positive and dextramer-negative fractions. This sequence was found in a man between 18 and 29 years old who received the YFV17D yellow fever vaccine. The material was CD8+ T cells binding an NS4B(214-222) dextramer, sorted from PBMCs, obtained roughly seven weeks after the first yellow fever vaccination. Sample cell subset or site, as interpreted from the label and publication: NS4B epitope dextramer-positive CD8 T cells.

The base sequence is TGTGCCAGCAGTTTGACCGGGACGACCTACAATGAGCAGTTCTTC. Protein translation: CASSLTGTTYNEQFF. The chain links TRBV6-5 with TRBJ2-1; the D call is possibly TRBD1 or TRBD2, each sharing 5 bases. CDR1 and CDR2 (MNHEY, SVGAGI) derive from the germline V gene. Trimming at the junction amounts to 4 bases on V and 2 bases on J, and the germline ends lie 12 bases apart. The CDR3 contains 15 residues, cysteine and phenylalanine counted. Of the read, only the CDR3 DNA is kept; its 45 bases are in frame from base 1.